This TCR beta chain is from a study of early T cells in non-severe SARS-CoV-2 infection. About the research overall: Sequenced material consisted of bulk RNA (from unsorted whole blood), and chains were unpaired.

As concerns this clonotype: What it binds is unknown.

The CDR3 runs to 13 residues. The V gene's germline CDR1 is MDHEN and CDR2 SYDVKM. V was cut by 6 bases and J by 3 bases, with 12 bases left in between. Individual cDNA molecules carried attached unique molecular identifiers. MiXCR, run by TCRdb on the 5' RACE reads, gives a single entry per CDR3 protein. The sample includes around 94,000 distinct CDR3 sequences, 13% seen only once; the top ten take 6.2%. Study findings and constraints: VDJdb-based matching was biased toward anti-spike CD8 responses and missed private and CD4 specificities.

Specimen: whole blood. This receptor was identified in an adult who was a healthcare worker with PCR-confirmed SARS-CoV-2 infection or an uninfected control (not recorded which). This sequence joins TRBV28 and TRBJ2-7; D not resolved. The CDR3: CASRRTALYEQYF. CDR3 bases: TGTGCCAGCAGGCGGACGGCCCTCTACGAGCAGTACTTC. The complete variable domain, with remaining parts taken from reference TRBV28 and TRBJ2-7, reads DVKVTQSSRYLVKRTGEKVFLECVQDMDHENMFWYRQDPGLGLRLIYFSYDVKMKEKGDIPEGYSVSREKKERFSLILESASTNQTSMYLCASRRTALYEQYFGPGTRLTVT.